The present TCR beta chain was sequenced within a study of chemoradiotherapy in HPV16-positive cancers. Study as a whole: A couple of HPV16-positive patients' cells yielded candidate HPV-specific clones and common motifs. Study-wide points: Better recurrence-free survival went with HPV-responsive T-cell expansion in HPV16-positive patients. Functional assays defining HPV-specific T cells used only two HPV16-positive patients.

Repeated repertoire sampling spanned the course of chemoradiotherapy. Profiled with immunoSEQ multiplex PCR; TCRdb holds only in-frame clones, not every one. The table shows some 2,900 clones, with more than 85% occurring only once. Notes on this clone: The antigen is undetermined.

This sample comprised tumor tissue, obtained from a patient who underwent chemoradiotherapy. This clonotype originated in a human donor with HPV-associated anogenital cancer.

The CDR3 loop reads CASSLWTSGTDTQYF. CDR3 DNA: TGTGCCAGCTCCCTGTGGACTAGCGGCACAGATACGCAGTATTTT. The rearrangement links TRBV18 to TRBJ2-3; the match to TRBD2 covers 9 bases. Per germline, CDR1 KGHSH and CDR2 LQKENI. The CDR3 totals 15 residues. The ends lost 6 bases at V and 1 base at J; junction bases unmatched: 5.